This entry lists 14 T cell receptor beta chains sequenced from one sample in a study of blood T cell repertoires in COVID-19. Assay: immunoSEQ multiplex PCR; the TCRdb copy retains only in-frame clones and omits some. This table has fewer than 250,000 clones, 80% to 95% appearing once. The specimen was peripheral blood. The receptor set was obtained from a man in his thirties or forties with COVID-19, enrolled during active disease.

The V gene is TRBV11-2, the J gene TRBJ2-2, with D maybe TRBD1 (6 bases). The CDR3 runs 17 residues. V gave up 1 base and J gave up 1 base, with 13 bases separating them. Germline lookup yields CDR1 SGHAT and CDR2 FQNNGV. The DNA for the CDR3 is TGTGCCAGCAGCTTAGTTCCGACACAGGGGAACACCGGGGAGCTGTTTTTT. Its protein product is CASSLVPTQGNTGELFF.

This chain connects TRBV14 to TRBJ2-3; no clear D gene. Germline lookup yields CDR1 SGHDN and CDR2 FVKESK. The CDR3 has 12 amino acids. Trimming shortened V by 4 bases and J by 4 bases, and 6 bases separated the two germline ends. In DNA, the CDR3 is TGTGCCAGCAGCCTGAGTGCAGATACGCAGTATTTT. Translated: CASSLSADTQYF.

The chain uses TRBV18 and TRBJ2-7; 10 bases align to TRBD2. The V gene's germline CDR1 is KGHSH and CDR2 LQKENI. The CDR3 is made up of 16 amino acids. J lost 2 bases, V lost 3 bases, and 7 bases had no gene match. The CDR3 nucleotides read TGTGCCAGCTCACCGCTTAACAGCGGGGGGGCCTACGAGCAGTACTTC. The encoded protein is CASSPLNSGGAYEQYF.

The rearrangement joins TRBV7-9 to TRBJ1-4; TRBD1 is a possible D gene (5 bases). CDR3 size: 16 residues. Germline V gene lookup returns CDR1 SEHNR and CDR2 FQNEAQ (reference sequence). V was pared by 4 bases and J by 4 bases, with 16 bases between. DNA of the CDR3: TGTGCCAGCAGCTCACCCACAGGTCTCTTTAATGAAAAACTGTTTTTT. Translated, it gives CASSSPTGLFNEKLFF.

The chain recombines TRBV7-2 with TRBJ1-4; D remains unclear. This CDR3 has 16 residues. Trimming left V 5 bases short and J 2 bases short, with 15 bases between. Germline V gene lookup returns CDR1 SGHTA and CDR2 FQGNSA. CDR3 in DNA: TGTGCCAGCAGCCTTGGCGGGGAGTCTACTAATGAAAAACTGTTTTTT. As protein: CASSLGGESTNEKLFF.

The chain combines TRBV19 with TRBJ2-5, with 7 bases lining up with TRBD1. The CDR3 is made up of 14 amino acids. Germline lookup yields CDR1 LNHDA and CDR2 SQIVND (reference sequence). The V gene end was trimmed by 6 bases and the J gene end by 3 bases; junction bases not matched to a gene: 7. The CDR3 here is CASSSGTAEETQYF. DNA of the CDR3: TGTGCCAGTAGCTCCGGGACAGCTGAAGAGACCCAGTACTTC.

This sequence joins TRBV5-6 and TRBJ2-3, with 9 bases fitting TRBD2. Germline V lookup: CDR1 SGHDT, CDR2 YYEEEE. The CDR3 totals 17 residues. Trimming at V came to 10 bases and at J to 0 bases, leaving 15 bases not matched to a gene. The CDR3 loop reads CAARLGGGAGSTDTQYF. The CDR3 DNA follows: TGTGCCGCCAGGCTTGGCGGGGGGGCAGGGAGCACAGATACGCAGTATTTT.

The chain links TRBV7-6 to TRBJ1-3, with D perhaps matching TRBD1 (6 bases). The CDR3 extends over 15 amino acids. V lost 2 bases to trimming and J lost 0 bases, with 8 bases between them. CDR1 is SGHVS and CDR2 is FNYEAQ in the germline V gene. CDR3 DNA: TGTGCCAGCAGCTTAACAGGGAGCTCTGGAAACACCATATATTTT. It yields the protein CASSLTGSSGNTIYF.

The V call is TRBV14, the J call TRBJ1-1; 7 positions match TRBD1. This CDR3 is built from 14 residues. V lost 0 bases, J lost 5 bases, and 3 bases stayed unmatched. The V gene's germline CDR1 is SGHDN and CDR2 FVKESK. The CDR3 spells CASSQDRDRTEAFF. In nucleotides, the CDR3 is TGTGCCAGCAGCCAAGATCGGGACAGAACTGAAGCTTTCTTT.

This chain links TRBV9 with TRBJ1-4; no definite D call. The germline CDR1 and CDR2 sequences are SGDLS and YYNGEE. The CDR3 runs to 13 residues. V was trimmed by 0 bases and J by 4 bases, leaving 4 bases between them. In DNA, the CDR3 is TGTGCCAGCAGCGTAGACTATAATGAAAAACTGTTTTTT. Protein product: CASSVDYNEKLFF.

The chain carries TRBV3-1 (or the pseudogene TRBV3-2) and TRBJ1-3; D is unclear. Germline CDR1 and CDR2: LGHDT and YNNKEL (reference sequence). Between the trimmed V and J ends, which lost 0 bases and 4 bases, there was a span of 13 bases. The CDR3 is 16 residues long. The CDR3: CASSQDLGPGGNTIYF. CDR3 DNA: TGTGCCAGCAGCCAAGATCTAGGCCCTGGGGGAAACACCATATATTTT.

This chain joins TRBV2 and TRBJ2-7; no firm D call. The germline V gene encodes CDR1 SNHLY and CDR2 FYNNEI. The CDR3 totals 13 residues. V was pared by 6 bases and J by 3 bases, with 12 bases between. CDR3 amino acids: CASRVDGYYEQYF. In DNA form, the CDR3 reads TGTGCCAGCAGGGTCGACGGGTACTACGAGCAGTACTTC.

The chain uses TRBV6-5 and TRBJ2-1; maybe TRBD1 (5 bases). CDR3 size: 15 residues. V was cut by 0 bases and J by 1 base, with 7 bases left in between. Germline CDR1 reads MNHEY; CDR2 reads SVGAGI. In nucleotides, the CDR3 is TGTGCCAGCAGTTACTCTGGGGCTTCCTACAATGAGCAGTTCTTC. It translates to CASSYSGASYNEQFF.

This chain uses TRBV15 with TRBJ2-1; 8 positions match TRBD1. CDR3 length: 15 residues. The germline CDR1 and CDR2 sequences are LNHNV and YYDKDF (reference sequence). J gave up 7 bases and V 0 bases, and 5 bases lay outside the gene matches. The CDR3 loop is CATSRDRGLENEQFF. In DNA form, the CDR3 reads TGTGCCACCAGCAGAGACAGGGGGCTTGAGAATGAGCAGTTCTTC.